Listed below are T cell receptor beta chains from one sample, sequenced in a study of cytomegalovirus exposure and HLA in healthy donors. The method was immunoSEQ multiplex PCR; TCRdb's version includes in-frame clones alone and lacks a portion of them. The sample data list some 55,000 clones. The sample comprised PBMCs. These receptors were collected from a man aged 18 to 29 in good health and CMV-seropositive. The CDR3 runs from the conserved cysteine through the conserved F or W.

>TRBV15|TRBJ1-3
CATSKSGNTIYF
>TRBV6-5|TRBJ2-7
CASSYSYQGANEQYF
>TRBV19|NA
CASSGEYEQYF
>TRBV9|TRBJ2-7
CASSVGLADSYEQYF
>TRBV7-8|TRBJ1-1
CASTKGQRNTEAFF
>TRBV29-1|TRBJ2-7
CSVLGNRGPLGGEQYF
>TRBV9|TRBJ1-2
CASSVALGVGGYTF
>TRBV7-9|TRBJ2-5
CASGLAGEETQYF
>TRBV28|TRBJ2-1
CASGSLAGGFYNEQFF
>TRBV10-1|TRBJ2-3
CASSEALAGGQDTQYF
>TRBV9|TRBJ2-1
CASSVATQPGQGWDEQFF
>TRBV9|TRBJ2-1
CASSPRGSGVNEQFF
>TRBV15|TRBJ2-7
CATSSQLAGNYNEQYF
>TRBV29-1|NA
CSVTPLQGLGNEQYF
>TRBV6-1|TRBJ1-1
CASRDSWNTEAFF
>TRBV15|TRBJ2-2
CATSRDRNEELFF
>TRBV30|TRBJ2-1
CAWSQRGRVDNEQFF
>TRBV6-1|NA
CASSEAESSYEQYF
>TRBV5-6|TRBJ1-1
CASSHDRGTEAFF
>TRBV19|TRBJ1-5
CATIGRTQHF
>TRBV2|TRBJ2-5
CASKGFWGGVEETQYF
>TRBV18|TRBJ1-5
CASSEGGFQPQHF
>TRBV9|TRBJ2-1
CASSPRDSYNEQFF
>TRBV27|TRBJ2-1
CASSPKGLAAYNEQFF
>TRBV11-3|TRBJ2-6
CASSLDNGFGANVLTF
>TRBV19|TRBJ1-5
CASTGGGNQPQHF
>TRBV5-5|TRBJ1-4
CASSLDLTGFNEKLFF
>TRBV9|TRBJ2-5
CASSVGGRGGETQYF
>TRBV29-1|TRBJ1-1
CSVEKAGPNTEAFF
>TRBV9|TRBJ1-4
CASSVGVTGGGEKLFF
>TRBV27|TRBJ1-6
CASSLYGGGISPLHF
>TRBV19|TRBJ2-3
CASSMSVREAGDTQYF
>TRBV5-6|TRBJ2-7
CASSLKGAESYEQYF
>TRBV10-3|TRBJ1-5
CAISVNPENQPQHF
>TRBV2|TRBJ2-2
CASSARTSGRAVGELFF
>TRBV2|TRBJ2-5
CASRSVSSEGTQYF
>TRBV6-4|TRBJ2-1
CASSDGREGNEQFF
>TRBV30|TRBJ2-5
CAWSGPWAGVGETQYF
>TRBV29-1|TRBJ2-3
CSAPGGTDTQYF
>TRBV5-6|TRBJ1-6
CASSLGQGARSSPLHF
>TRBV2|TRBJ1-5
CASSTQGYNQPQHF
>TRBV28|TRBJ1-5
CASSSPGQPQHF
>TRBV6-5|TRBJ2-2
CASSYSPDSTGELFF
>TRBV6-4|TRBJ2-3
CASSDGTSAADTQYF
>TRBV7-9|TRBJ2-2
CASAFGGSGAGELFF
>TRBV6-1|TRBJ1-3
CASSETSVGGNTIYF
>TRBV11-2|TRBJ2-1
CASSLWTDEQFF
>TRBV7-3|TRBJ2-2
CASSLTGKANTGELFF